The present entry profiles one T cell receptor (beta chain) with its context. PCR involved 60 Vbeta and 13 Jbeta primers. TCRdb keeps only in-frame clones here, not all; method: immunoSEQ multiplex PCR. Of 150,000 to 200,000 clones listed, over 75% are singletons. This specimen comes from a study of cytomegalovirus exposure and HLA in healthy donors. For the study at large: Some 85 million unique TCRs from HLA-typed donors were held in an early data release.

The receptor was derived from a male donor in good health and CMV-seronegative. The specimen sequenced was PBMCs.

Written as DNA, the CDR3 is TGTGCCAGCAGCTCGAAAGGACAGGGAAGGTCACCCCTCCACTTT. Its translation: CASSSKGQGRSPLHF. This sequence joins TRBV5-4 and TRBJ1-6, with TRBD1 matching 8 bases. Germline V lookup: CDR1 SGHNT, CDR2 YYREEE (reference sequence). The CDR3 is 15 residues long. Losses at the gene ends were 3 bases for V and 10 bases for J; bases not matched to a gene: 9.